The clone carrying this T cell receptor (beta chain) occurred many times. Its antigen is undetermined. This entry belongs to a study of human T cells and chemical hapten exposure. Individual cDNA molecules each carried unique molecular identifiers attached by the library. TCRdb called the RACE reads again in MiXCR, with one record for every CDR3 protein. The sample carries about 160,000 distinct CDR3 sequences, about a quarter recorded once. CDR3 size: 10 residues. The germline V and J ends were trimmed by 7 bases and 4 bases, with 7 bases remaining between them. The germline V gene has CDR1 SQVTM and CDR2 ANQGSEA. Time point reported: patch test 3, about 24 weeks after DPC sensitization. Treatment described: therapeutic diphenylcyclopropenone sensitization with weekly scalp DPC. Unfractionated whole blood served as the source for total RNA extraction. Study-wide results and limits: More PT1 expanded TCRs went with higher patch test scores.

V is TRBV29-1 and J is TRBJ1-1; D unclear. This receptor was taken from a woman between 18 and 29 years old with alopecia areata. Some clones in this sample may be carry-over from other donors' samples. Sequencing was performed on whole blood, taken in connection with sensitization to the hapten diphenylcyclopropenone (DPC). The CDR3 nucleotides read TGCAGCGCTTCGGGCACTGAAGCTTTCTTT. Translation gives CSASGTEAFF.